The clone carrying this TCR beta chain was seen more than once but under ten times. Its cognate antigen is unknown. This entry is derived from a study of radiotherapy plus CTLA-4 blockade in lung cancer. The wider study: Around 20% of enrolled patients responded objectively, and 25% to 40% had disease control. Overall study results and limits: Reports identified early blood T cell clone dynamics, with interferon-beta, as the best response predictor. Expansion in blood of tumor-derived TCR clones was seen after radiotherapy plus ipilimumab.

The V segment lost 5 bases and the J segment 7 bases; nucleotides outside the gene matches: 9. Germline V gene lookup returns CDR1 LNHDA and CDR2 SQIVND (reference sequence). The CDR3 extends over 14 amino acids. Lung cancer patients with chemo-refractory metastatic non-small-cell disease were given focal radiation plus CTLA-4 blockade with ipilimumab. Measured with immunoSEQ multiplex PCR; TCRdb has only the in-frame clones, and not every one. The sample records about 43,000 clones, 65% to 75% being singletons. The material sequenced was peripheral blood, taken from a patient treated with radiotherapy plus ipilimumab. This rearrangement joins TRBV19 to TRBJ1-1; TRBD1 agrees at 8 bases. The source is a human donor with non-small cell lung cancer who had a partial response to radiotherapy plus ipilimumab. CDR3 nucleotide sequence: TGTGCCAGTAGTCCTCAGGGGGCGCGGCGTGAAGCTTTCTTT. Amino acid sequence: CASSPQGARREAFF.